This TCR beta chain was identified during a study of cytomegalovirus exposure and HLA in healthy donors. PCR amplification relied on 60 Vbeta primers (plus 13 Jbeta primers). Libraries were prepared by immunoSEQ multiplex PCR; TCRdb keeps only in-frame clonotypes and omits some of them. This sample contains 60,000 to 75,000 clones. V shed 6 bases and J shed 8 bases, with 17 bases lying between them. The V gene's germline CDR1 is LNHDA and CDR2 SQIVND (reference sequence). The CDR3 sequence is 14 residues long. Points from the study as a whole: It has been reported that TCR beta sequences accurately predicted the HLA-A and HLA-B alleles of most subjects. In all likelihood, a cluster of highly shared sequence variants was a sequencing artifact. Three CMV-associated chains were confirmed in vitro to be specific for CMV antigens.

As regards this clone: Its antigen remains unknown.

Sequences were obtained from PBMCs. The TCR originated in a female donor in good health and CMV-seropositive. The genes are TRBV19 and TRBJ2-1; D perhaps matches TRBD1 (6 bases). The CDR3 nucleotides are TGTGCCAGTAGCGGGACACCGCCGGTTGATGAGCAGTTCTTC. Its translation is CASSGTPPVDEQFF.